These 7 T cell receptor beta chains share one sample of origin, sequenced in a study of regulatory T cells in long-lasting Graves disease. Time point specified: newly diagnosed GD, antithyroid drugs for less than 3 months. Extracted RNA from PBMCs served as the source of the TCR library. For TCR beta, libraries came from iRepertoire HTBI primers and Arm-PCR of CDR3 regions. From the multiplex PCR reads, TCRdb called clonotypes with MiXCR, one entry per CDR3 protein. The data contain over 400,000 distinct CDR3 sequences, 11% to 15% of them seen just once; the ten biggest clones take up about a sixth. This sample was shared with a second study, whose subject was T cells in Graves' hyperthyroidism and ophthalmopathy.

The specimen was peripheral blood mononuclear cells (PBMCs), collected at new diagnosis, from a patient treated with antithyroid drugs. The receptors stem from a woman aged 45-65 years with Graves disease.

This clonotype was counted many times. This chain connects TRBV20-1 to TRBJ2-7; tentative D call: TRBD2 (6 bases). The CDR3 runs 14 residues. Germline CDR1 DFQATT, CDR2 SNEGSKA (reference sequence). Trimming removed 1 base at V and 2 bases at J, with 12 bases between. The CDR3 region is CSARVSGGAYEQYF. The CDR3, as DNA: TGCAGTGCTAGAGTTAGCGGAGGCGCCTACGAGCAGTACTTC.

This clonotype was seen at least ten times. This chain links TRBV11-3 with TRBJ1-1, with 7 bases identical to TRBD1. The CDR3 is 15 amino acids. V lost 5 bases and J lost 0; bases outside the gene matches: 6. Germline V gene data show CDR1 as SGHNT and CDR2 as YENEEA. The CDR3 protein is CASSPSGTVNTEAFF. The CDR3 DNA follows: TGTGCCAGCAGCCCCTCCGGGACAGTGAACACTGAAGCTTTCTTT.

This clonotype was counted many times. The chain links TRBV6-1 to TRBJ1-1, with 9 bases that match TRBD1. CDR3 length: 16 amino acids. Germline V CDR1 and CDR2: MNHNS, SASEGT. V dropped 1 base and J dropped 2; count of bases not matched to a gene: 5. CDR3: CASSEVGTGTNTEAFF. CDR3 DNA: TGTGCCAGCAGTGAAGTCGGGACAGGGACTAACACTGAAGCTTTCTTT.

Comment on this clonotype: The junction does not match germline at one end; this may be a read error. The V call is TRBV3-1, the J call TRBJ1-1, with TRBD1 matching 7 bases. CDR3 size: 13 residues. The germline V gene encodes CDR1 LGHDT and CDR2 YNNKEL (reference sequence). Here the CDR3 reads CANSRQGSTEAFF. CDR3 coding DNA: TGTGCCAACAGCCGACAGGGATCCACTGAAGCTTTCTTT.

This clonotype was recorded a few times. The V gene is TRBV20-1, the J gene TRBJ2-2; D is perhaps TRBD2 (6 bases). Trimming cost V 0 bases and J 5 bases, with 10 bases left between them. The CDR3 is 14 amino acids. Germline values: CDR1 DFQATT, CDR2 SNEGSKA (reference sequence). In DNA form, the CDR3 reads TGCAGTGCTAGAGATATGGGAGGTACCGGGGAGCTGTTTTTT. Its translation is CSARDMGGTGELFF.

This clonotype was seen more than once but under ten times. The chain joins TRBV19 to TRBJ2-1; no definite D call. This CDR3 spans 14 amino acids. CDR1 and CDR2 from the germline V gene are LNHDA and SQIVND (reference sequence). Trimming left V 3 bases short and J 4 bases short, with 10 bases between. CDR3 residues: CASSILRQYNEQFF. CDR3 bases: TGTGCCAGTAGTATTTTAAGGCAGTACAATGAGCAGTTCTTC. The full variable domain, its missing parts supplied by reference TRBV19 and TRBJ2-1, is DGGITQSPKYLFRKEGQNVTLSCEQNLNHDAMYWYRQDPGQGLRLIYYSQIVNDFQKGDIAEGYSVSREKKESFPLTVTSAQKNPTAFYLCASSILRQYNEQFFGPGTRLTVL.

This clonotype was counted only a few times. The chain combines TRBV6-1 with TRBJ2-7, with D unresolved. The V gene lost 5 bases and the J gene lost 2 bases, with 13 bases spanning the gap. Germline CDR1 is MNHNS and CDR2 is SASEGT. The CDR3 contains 14 residues. Here the CDR3 DNA reads TGTGCCAGCAGTCCTGACATCTTACCCTACGAGCAGTACTTC. It specifies CASSPDILPYEQYF.